These 20 T cell receptor beta chains were all obtained from the same sample, sequenced in a study of blood T cell repertoires in COVID-19. TCRdb's table, derived via immunoSEQ multiplex PCR, lists solely in-frame clones and lacks some. The sample shows roughly 120,000 clones, more than 80% of them seen only once. Sequencing used peripheral blood. These receptors were obtained from a woman older than 75 with COVID-19, enrolled during active disease.

The chain combines TRBV25-1 with TRBJ2-7, with 8 nucleotides matching TRBD2. Unmatched junction bases numbered 11, after V lost 6 bases and J lost 4 bases. This CDR3 region has 15 residues. Germline CDR1 reads MGHDK; CDR2 reads SYGVNS. The CDR3 spells CASRGMSGSRYEQYF. The CDR3 nucleotides are TGTGCCAGCAGGGGGATGAGCGGGAGTCGATACGAGCAGTACTTC.

V usage is TRBV9 and J usage is TRBJ1-4, with 8 nucleotides matching TRBD1. The CDR3 contains 14 residues. V gave up 0 bases and J gave up 8 bases; unmatched junction bases: 3. Per the germline V gene, CDR1 is SGDLS and CDR2 is YYNGEE. CDR3 protein: CASSVAGGWEKLFF. In DNA form, the CDR3 reads TGTGCCAGCAGCGTAGCAGGGGGCTGGGAAAAACTGTTTTTT.

The CDR3 reads CASSPGLAGVSEQYF. DNA for the CDR3: TGTGCCAGCTCACCTGGACTAGCGGGAGTATCAGAGCAGTACTTC. The chain joins TRBV18 to TRBJ2-7, with 13 positions matching TRBD2. The ends lost 3 bases at V and 7 bases at J; junction bases unmatched: 6. Germline CDR1 is KGHSH and CDR2 is LQKENI. The CDR3 sequence is 15 residues long.

This clone was found once. The chain uses TRBV6-1 and TRBJ1-2; weak D call: TRBD1 (6 bases). Trimming removed 2 bases from V and 6 bases from J, with 19 bases in between. There are 16 residues in the CDR3. The germline CDR1 and CDR2 sequences are MNHNS and SASEGT. In DNA form, the CDR3 reads TGTGCCAGCAGTGAAAGGGGGGGTAGGGGGAGTAATGGCTACACCTTC. Its protein is CASSERGGRGSNGYTF.

The chain joins TRBV15 to TRBJ2-4; D might be TRBD1 (6 bases). V was pared by 0 bases and J by 1 base, with 13 bases between. The germline V gene encodes CDR1 LNHNV and CDR2 YYDKDF (reference sequence). The CDR3 has 17 amino acids. CDR3 coding DNA: TGTGCCACCAGCAGAGACCTACAGGGAGCCGCCAAAAACATTCAGTACTTC. Translating it yields CATSRDLQGAAKNIQYF.

The chain uses TRBV5-4 and TRBJ1-1; a weak D match, TRBD1 (5 bases). CDR1 SGHNT and CDR2 YYREEE come from the germline V gene (reference sequence). The V end was cut by 0 bases, the J end by 3 bases, with 12 bases between. The CDR3 has 15 residues. The CDR3 reads CASSLGGRADTEAFF. In DNA, the CDR3 is TGTGCCAGCAGCTTGGGCGGCAGGGCGGACACTGAAGCTTTCTTT. The full variable domain, with the rest looked up from reference TRBV5-4 and TRBJ1-1, is ETGVTQSPTHLIKTRGQQVTLRCSSQSGHNTVSWYQQALGQGPQFIFQYYREEENGRGNFPPRFSGLQFPNYSSELNVNALELDDSALYLCASSLGGRADTEAFFGQGTRLTVV.

J is TRBJ2-5 and V is TRBV18; 7 positions match TRBD2. Trimming took 3 bases from V and 5 from J; bases not matched to a gene: 12. The germline V gene encodes CDR1 KGHSH and CDR2 LQKENI. The CDR3 totals 16 residues. CDR3 sequence: CASSPVRGRDRETQYF. CDR3 DNA: TGTGCCAGCTCACCCGTTCGCGGGAGAGATAGGGAGACCCAGTACTTC.

This chain connects TRBV6-5 to TRBJ2-5; TRBD2 matches at 8 bases. This CDR3 spans 14 amino acids. The V segment lost 4 bases and the J segment 5 bases; nucleotides outside the gene matches: 6. Germline CDR1 is MNHEY and CDR2 is SVGAGI. CDR3 nucleotide sequence: TGTGCCAGCAGTTTCACTAGCGGAGGGGAGACCCAGTACTTC. Translation gives CASSFTSGGETQYF.

This clone was seen only once. This chain uses TRBV5-1 with TRBJ2-6; D is perhaps TRBD2 (6 bases). The CDR3 is 15 residues long. The germline CDR1 and CDR2 sequences are SGHRS and YFSETQ. Trimming pared 4 bases from V and 3 bases from J, leaving 11 bases between. The CDR3 protein is CASSPTGVGANVLTF. CDR3 DNA sequence: TGCGCCAGCAGCCCTACGGGGGTTGGGGCCAACGTCCTGACTTTC. The variable domain in full, completed from reference TRBV5-1 and TRBJ2-6, reads KAGVTQTPRYLIKTRGQQVTLSCSPISGHRSVSWYQQTPGQGLQFLFEYFSETQRNKGNFPGRFSGRQFSNSRSEMNVSTLELGDSALYLCASSPTGVGANVLTFGAGSRLTVL.

A word on this clone: Other DNA sequences within the sample encode an identical CDR3. The chain is built from TRBV19 and TRBJ1-5; a weak D match, TRBD1 (5 bases). CDR1 and CDR2 from the germline V gene are LNHDA and SQIVND (reference sequence). The CDR3 is 15 amino acids. V shed 8 bases and J shed 1 base, with 15 bases lying between them. CDR3 DNA: TGTGCCAGTTCCGGGGGGGATCTGAGCAATCAGCCCCAGCATTTT. Protein product: CASSGGDLSNQPQHF.

The chain couples TRBV4-2 to TRBJ2-2; 9 positions agree with TRBD2. CDR1 and CDR2 from the germline V gene are LGHNA and YNFKEQ. The CDR3 length is 18 residues. With 4 bases clipped from V and 2 bases from J, the junction kept 11 bases outside the gene matches. The CDR3 bases are TGTGCCAGCAGCCGGGGGTCCAGCGGGAGGACTAACACCGGGGAGCTGTTTTTT. This sequence encodes CASSRGSSGRTNTGELFF.

The V gene is TRBV7-9, the J gene TRBJ1-4; 7 bases map to TRBD1. The CDR3 consists of 14 residues. The ends lost 5 bases at V and 7 bases at J; junction bases unmatched: 7. CDR1 is SEHNR, CDR2 FQNEAQ, per germline (reference sequence). The CDR3 bases are TGTGCCAGCAGCCGTCCGGGACAGAGTGAAAAACTGTTTTTT. As protein: CASSRPGQSEKLFF.

This chain joins TRBV18 and TRBJ2-7; 7 nucleotides match TRBD1. Germline loops: CDR1 KGHSH, CDR2 LQKENI. V trimming: 6 bases; J trimming: 1 base; junction bases outside the gene matches: 3. The CDR3 sequence is 13 residues long. CDR3 DNA: TGTGCCAGCTCCCGGGACAGATCCTACGAGCAGTACTTC. The encoded protein is CASSRDRSYEQYF.

The chain links TRBV6-5 to TRBJ1-6; weak D call: TRBD1 (5 bases). V was cut by 2 bases and J by 10 bases, with 12 bases left in between. CDR1 is MNHEY and CDR2 is SVGAGI in the germline V gene. This CDR3 contains 14 residues. The CDR3 coding sequence is TGTGCCAGCAGTTACGGTGTGGGGGGGTCACCCCTCCACTTT. It is translated as CASSYGVGGSPLHF.

The chain links TRBV3-1 (or the pseudogene TRBV3-2) to TRBJ2-7; D possibly corresponds to TRBD1 (6 bases). Germline CDR1 is LGHDT and CDR2 is YNNKEL (reference sequence). The CDR3 extends over 11 amino acids. Trimming left V 5 bases short and J 6 bases short, with 8 bases between. The CDR3 nucleotides are TGTGCCAGCAGCGCCAGGGGCGAGCAGTACTTC. Protein product: CASSARGEQYF.

This chain joins TRBV5-1 and TRBJ1-1; possibly TRBD1 for D (5 bases). V was trimmed by 0 bases and J by 10 bases, leaving 19 bases between them. CDR1 and CDR2 (germline): SGHRS, YFSETQ. This CDR3 spans 15 amino acids. This CDR3 is CASSLDTGTSPRAFF. Here the CDR3 DNA reads TGCGCCAGCAGCTTGGATACCGGGACTTCACCGCGAGCTTTCTTT.

This clone was seen more than once but under ten times. The V gene is TRBV6-6, the J gene TRBJ2-7; 11 bases map to TRBD2. V lost 6 bases to trimming and J lost 2 bases; unmatched junction nucleotides: 3. The CDR3 has 14 amino acids. In germline, CDR1 is MNHNY, CDR2 SVGAGI (reference sequence). This chain's CDR3 is CASSRLAGTYEQYF. The CDR3 DNA reads as TGTGCCAGCAGCAGACTAGCGGGGACCTACGAGCAGTACTTC.

V gene TRBV2 combines with J gene TRBJ2-7; 10 bases line up with TRBD2. In germline, CDR1 is SNHLY, CDR2 FYNNEI. The J segment lost 0 bases and the V segment lost 6 bases, leaving 11 bases of the junction unmatched. This CDR3 has 17 residues. The CDR3 is CASRAQREGPSSYEQYF. As DNA, the CDR3 is TGTGCCAGCAGGGCCCAGCGGGAGGGCCCTAGCTCCTACGAGCAGTACTTC.

The rearrangement uses TRBV5-4 and TRBJ2-3; 7 positions match TRBD2. The V gene's germline CDR1 is SGHNT and CDR2 YYREEE (reference sequence). The CDR3 has 16 amino acids. After removal of 0 bases from V and 5 bases from J, the junction contained 9 bases not matched to a gene. The CDR3 bases are TGTGCCAGCAGCTTGGACGGCGGGAGAGGGTTAGATACGCAGTATTTT. It codes for CASSLDGGRGLDTQYF. The full variable domain, rest sourced from reference TRBV5-4 and TRBJ2-3, is ETGVTQSPTHLIKTRGQQVTLRCSSQSGHNTVSWYQQALGQGPQFIFQYYREEENGRGNFPPRFSGLQFPNYSSELNVNALELDDSALYLCASSLDGGRGLDTQYFGPGTRLTVL.

V is TRBV6-2 or TRBV6-3 and J is TRBJ2-2, with TRBD1 matching over 9 bases. The CDR3 consists of 16 residues. Germline lookup yields CDR1 MNHEY and CDR2 SVGEGT. Unmatched junction bases numbered 2, after V lost 2 bases and J lost 1 base. The CDR3 here is CASSYPTGGNTGELFF. The CDR3 DNA follows: TGTGCCAGCAGTTACCCGACAGGGGGGAACACCGGGGAGCTGTTTTTT.